This T cell receptor (beta chain) was profiled in a study of CD8+CD57+ T cells in acquired aplastic anemia listed by TCRdb under 2018. Background on the whole study: Extracted DNA from sorted CD4+ and CD8+ cells averaged about 3.4 ug, ranging from roughly 0.17 to 30 ug. A CD8+CD57+ expansion meant a frequency higher than the mean frequency seen in healthy subjects. General conclusions and limits of the study: CD8+ Simpson's diversity did not differ significantly between patients and healthy controls (P=0.060). About 29 CD8+ CDR3 sequences were found to be shared between patients and controls, but these sequences appeared to be highly expressed in patients and within the immunodominant clones of the patients.

V is reduced by 5 bases and J by 4 bases, leaving a spacing of 15 bases between them. The CDR3 measures 14 amino acids from cysteine to phenylalanine. The DNA shown is the 42-base CDR3, in frame from base 1. The germline V gene encodes CDR1 SGHVS and CDR2 FQNEAQ. Profiling of TCR beta VDJ combinations and CDR3 sequences used genomic DNA as the template. TCR repertoire sequencing was run on an Illumina HiSeq 2000. Turning to the authors' computational methods: Repertoires were assessed using TRBV/TRBJ rearrangement plots, CDR3 size and DJ length profiles, and Simpson's diversity index. Whichever DNA sequence was most abundant in the deep sequencing data was defined as the immunodominant clone. CDR3 amino acid sequences were checked for sharing between subjects and were compared against published repertoires and the VDJdb database. The public sequencing data were trimmed at Q25 with fastp and processed into clonotypes with MiXCR by TCRdb, which kept only in-frame beta chains. One record per CDR3 amino acid sequence lists the most common genes and DNA. The authors' filters were not applied to this entry. The sample data list about 180,000 distinct CDR3 sequences, and 55% to 65% of these were observed just once. The ten top clones hold about 42% of the sample.

Expansion of CD8+CD57+ cells had been shown by flow cytometry in the patients chosen for sequencing. Every patient had severe acquired aplastic anemia, diagnosed using the International Study of Aplastic Anemia and Agranulocytosis and Camitta criteria. No patient had received any therapy when blood was sampled. The study deep-sequenced TCR repertoires of sorted CD4+ and CD8+ blood T cells from severe aplastic anemia patients and healthy subjects. Patients were enrolled under clinicaltrials.gov protocols 00001620, 01623167, 00001397, 00071045, 00081523 and 00961064 in the USA. Ficoll-Paque density gradient centrifugation was used to isolate peripheral blood mononuclear cells. Before DNA extraction, CD4+ and CD8+ T cells were sorted with FACS or magnetic beads. A note on this clonotype: Its specific antigen is unknown. No much larger clonotype is one base removed from it; base qualities were not supplied.

The receptor's source is a human donor with aplastic anemia. The sequenced sample consisted of sorted CD4+, CD8+, or CD8+CD57+ T cells (not recorded which) from PBMCs. The rearrangement joined TRBV7-8 to TRBJ2-7; TRBD1 is perhaps the D gene, given 5 matching bases. The CDR3 protein: CASSQAETEYEQYF. The DNA reads as follows: TGTGCCAGCAGCCAAGCAGAGACAGAGTACGAGCAGTACTTC.